This passage covers 5 T cell receptor beta chains from one sample sequenced in a study of blood T cell repertoires in COVID-19. Generated by immunoSEQ multiplex PCR, the TCRdb table keeps only in-frame clones and is missing some. Of under 250,000 clones in the sample, 83% were seen once. The sequenced sample was peripheral blood. The receptors stem from a woman aged 40 to 50 with active or convalescent COVID-19.

The chain recombines TRBV30 with TRBJ1-2; 9 bases map to TRBD1. The trim removed 1 base at V and 2 bases at J, leaving 5 bases unmatched. The CDR3 length is 15 residues. CDR1 GTSNPN and CDR2 SVGIG come from the germline V gene (reference sequence). The CDR3 coding sequence is TGTGCCTGGAGTGACAGAGGACAGGGGAACTATGGCTACACCTTC. This encodes CAWSDRGQGNYGYTF.

The chain uses TRBV11-3 and TRBJ1-5; 10 nucleotides line up with TRBD1. From germline, CDR1 is SGHNT and CDR2 YENEEA. CDR3 length: 13 residues. The V and J ends lost 8 bases and 7 bases, in that order; junction bases with no gene match: 5. The CDR3 DNA reads as TGTGCCAGCGGGACAGGGGCTGGGCAGCCCCAGCATTTT. Its translation is CASGTGAGQPQHF.

The chain joins TRBV30 to TRBJ1-5; a possible D gene is TRBD1 (6 bases). The CDR3 is 14 residues long. Trimming took off 3 bases at V and 3 bases at J, with 12 bases between the two ends. The V gene's germline CDR1 is GTSNPN and CDR2 SVGIG (reference sequence). For the CDR3, the DNA is TGTGCCTGGAGCAACGGACAGTTCAATCAGCCCCAGCATTTT. It is translated as CAWSNGQFNQPQHF.

The V and J genes are TRBV15 and TRBJ2-3, with TRBD2 matching over 13 bases. CDR3 length: 15 amino acids. Germline V gives CDR1 LNHNV, CDR2 YYDKDF (reference sequence). The V and J ends lost 5 bases and 2 bases, in that order; junction bases with no gene match: 1. The DNA of the CDR3 is TGTGCCACCAGCGGACTAGCGGGAGTCACAGATACGCAGTATTTT. Encoded protein: CATSGLAGVTDTQYF.

The chain uses TRBV4-2 and TRBJ2-7, with D possibly matching TRBD2 (6 bases). In germline, CDR1 is LGHNA, CDR2 YNFKEQ. The CDR3 covers 14 residues. Trimming took off 1 base at V and 6 bases at J, with 13 bases between the two ends. The CDR3 DNA reads TGTGCCAGCAGCCAAGTTACGGGAGCGGGCGAGCAGTACTTC. Protein sequence: CASSQVTGAGEQYF.